This is a list of T cell receptor beta chains from one sample in a study of CXCR3-negative and CXCR3-positive naive CD8 T cells. With the 5' RACE reads reprocessed, TCRdb shows one record per CDR3 protein and no DNA. This sample's table has 70,000 to 95,000 distinct CDR3 sequences. The sequencing sample was made of naive CXCR3- CD8+ T cells from blood. The receptor set was obtained from a human donor in good health. Some clones in this sample may be carry-over from other donors' samples. Both conserved end residues are part of each CDR3. Clone size is not always given. Where it is, it says once, few, many or a class for expanded clones.

j_gene: TRBJ2-5; abundance: .; v_gene: TRBV12-3/TRBV12-4; CDR3aa: CASSLGAETQYF
j_gene: TRBJ1-1; abundance: .; v_gene: TRBV7-9; CDR3aa: CASSPVAGTAGAFF
j_gene: TRBJ2-2; abundance: .; v_gene: TRBV5-1; CDR3aa: CASSFDDRQSNTGELFF
j_gene: TRBJ2-1; abundance: .; v_gene: TRBV9; CDR3aa: CASSTGQNEQFF
j_gene: TRBJ2-1; abundance: .; v_gene: TRBV13; CDR3aa: CASSRSSGEQFF
j_gene: TRBJ1-6; abundance: .; v_gene: TRBV30; CDR3aa: CAWTDLGKGGRSPLHF
j_gene: TRBJ2-7; abundance: .; v_gene: TRBV14; CDR3aa: CASSHPDSGGHEQYF
j_gene: TRBJ1-1; abundance: .; v_gene: TRBV11-2; CDR3aa: CASSSEPQGVNTEAFF
j_gene: TRBJ2-5; abundance: .; v_gene: TRBV12-3/TRBV12-4; CDR3aa: CASSLYRETQYF
j_gene: TRBJ1-1; abundance: .; v_gene: TRBV7-3; CDR3aa: CASSLILGTEAFF
j_gene: TRBJ2-7; abundance: .; v_gene: TRBV12-3/TRBV12-4; CDR3aa: CASSLALSYEQYF
j_gene: TRBJ2-7; abundance: .; v_gene: TRBV4-2; CDR3aa: CASSPLSGYEQYF
j_gene: TRBJ1-2; abundance: .; v_gene: TRBV28; CDR3aa: CASSSGGIVYGYTF
j_gene: TRBJ1-1; abundance: .; v_gene: TRBV28; CDR3aa: CASSEQRIVTEAFF
j_gene: TRBJ2-3; abundance: .; v_gene: TRBV18; CDR3aa: CASSPPTGTDTQYF
j_gene: TRBJ2-7; abundance: .; v_gene: TRBV20-1; CDR3aa: CSARDWGDAYEQYF
j_gene: TRBJ2-7; abundance: .; v_gene: TRBV6-1; CDR3aa: CASTDLRLNEQYF
j_gene: TRBJ1-2; abundance: .; v_gene: TRBV7-9; CDR3aa: CASSRQGNYGYTF
j_gene: TRBJ1-1; abundance: .; v_gene: TRBV27; CDR3aa: CASSANGGARTEAFF
j_gene: TRBJ2-2; abundance: .; v_gene: TRBV28; CDR3aa: CASSLGLAVNTGELFF
j_gene: TRBJ1-2; abundance: .; v_gene: TRBV7-9; CDR3aa: CASSSGQGYYGYTF
j_gene: TRBJ2-3; abundance: .; v_gene: TRBV9; CDR3aa: CASSPTASGTDTQYF
j_gene: TRBJ2-7; abundance: .; v_gene: TRBV27; CDR3aa: CASSSTRDNIYEQYF
j_gene: TRBJ2-7; abundance: .; v_gene: TRBV20-1; CDR3aa: CSAREYRASDYEQYF
j_gene: TRBJ2-7; abundance: .; v_gene: TRBV5-1; CDR3aa: CASSSGTGGMQGYEQYF
j_gene: TRBJ2-7; abundance: .; v_gene: TRBV29-1; CDR3aa: CSARLAVSYEQYF
j_gene: TRBJ1-1; abundance: .; v_gene: TRBV28; CDR3aa: CASHPTGGWTEAFF
j_gene: TRBJ1-1; abundance: .; v_gene: TRBV5-1; CDR3aa: CASSLGPITGSRNTEAFF
j_gene: TRBJ2-1; abundance: .; v_gene: TRBV3-1; CDR3aa: CASSTGGGDEQFF
j_gene: TRBJ2-1; abundance: .; v_gene: TRBV29-1; CDR3aa: CSALFSGHEQFF
j_gene: TRBJ2-7; abundance: .; v_gene: TRBV23-1; CDR3aa: CASSLSGGPYEQYF
j_gene: TRBJ2-1; abundance: .; v_gene: TRBV29-1; CDR3aa: CSVVWTDSYNEQFF
j_gene: TRBJ2-1; abundance: .; v_gene: TRBV11-2; CDR3aa: CASSFRSEQFF
j_gene: TRBJ2-1; abundance: .; v_gene: TRBV12-3/TRBV12-4; CDR3aa: CASTTFDEQFF
j_gene: TRBJ2-3; abundance: .; v_gene: TRBV29-1; CDR3aa: CSVEGYSGGDTQYF
j_gene: TRBJ1-1; abundance: .; v_gene: TRBV7-2; CDR3aa: CASSLSREVYTEAFF
j_gene: TRBJ2-7; abundance: .; v_gene: TRBV28; CDR3aa: CASSTGQGGSYEQYF
j_gene: TRBJ2-7; abundance: medium-sized; v_gene: TRBV7-9; CDR3aa: CASSLDGGLEHF
j_gene: TRBJ2-7; abundance: .; v_gene: TRBV19; CDR3aa: CASSIHREQYF
j_gene: TRBJ1-5; abundance: .; v_gene: TRBV20-1; CDR3aa: CSARGGANQPQHF
j_gene: TRBJ2-7; abundance: .; v_gene: TRBV29-1; CDR3aa: CSVEGTAYEQYF
j_gene: TRBJ1-3; abundance: .; v_gene: TRBV9; CDR3aa: CASSHTRARTPGNTIYF
j_gene: TRBJ2-7; abundance: .; v_gene: TRBV28; CDR3aa: CASNTQSGSYEQYF
j_gene: TRBJ1-1; abundance: .; v_gene: TRBV7-9; CDR3aa: CASCFGPNTEAFF
j_gene: TRBJ2-2; abundance: .; v_gene: TRBV29-1; CDR3aa: CSVEDWVGTGELFF
j_gene: TRBJ2-5; abundance: .; v_gene: TRBV7-8; CDR3aa: CASSLSVWFVAGGPETQYF
j_gene: TRBJ1-4; abundance: .; v_gene: TRBV20-1; CDR3aa: CSAADRAGVEKLFF
j_gene: TRBJ2-5; abundance: .; v_gene: TRBV20-1; CDR3aa: CSAMGHFQETQYF
j_gene: TRBJ2-7; abundance: .; v_gene: TRBV7-9; CDR3aa: CASSPGQGAGEQYF
j_gene: TRBJ1-1; abundance: .; v_gene: TRBV4-3; CDR3aa: CASSPGGRGESTEAFF
j_gene: TRBJ2-7; abundance: .; v_gene: TRBV29-1; CDR3aa: CSVEDVGVGTYEQYF
j_gene: TRBJ2-1; abundance: .; v_gene: TRBV20-1; CDR3aa: CSARVGNEQFF
j_gene: TRBJ2-7; abundance: .; v_gene: TRBV29-1; CDR3aa: CSVEVPGAPSYEQYF
j_gene: TRBJ2-7; abundance: .; v_gene: TRBV6-6; CDR3aa: CASSYALRATYEQYF
j_gene: TRBJ1-1; abundance: .; v_gene: TRBV5-1; CDR3aa: CASSLTNTWNTEAFF
j_gene: TRBJ2-3; abundance: .; v_gene: TRBV20-1; CDR3aa: CSAPGLQDSDTQYF